The 19 T cell receptor beta chains below were found in one sample sequenced in a study of blood T cell repertoires in COVID-19. TCRdb's table, derived via immunoSEQ multiplex PCR, lists solely in-frame clones and lacks some. The sample holds under 200,000 clones, 84% seen once. What was sequenced was peripheral blood. These receptors were obtained from an elderly woman with COVID-19, enrolled during active disease.

A few counts support this clone. The CDR3 is CAIQFPSTDTQYF. The DNA for the CDR3 is TGTGCGATCCAGTTTCCTAGCACAGATACGCAGTATTTT. V usage is TRBV28 and J usage is TRBJ2-3, with unresolved D. The CDR3 has 13 residues. Germline V gene lookup returns CDR1 MDHEN and CDR2 SYDVKM.

The rearrangement joins TRBV7-2 to TRBJ2-3; 8 bases line up with TRBD2. With 3 bases clipped from V and 6 bases from J, the junction kept 5 bases outside the gene matches. Per germline, CDR1 SGHTA and CDR2 FQGNSA. CDR3 size: 14 residues. In nucleotides, the CDR3 is TGTGCCAGCAGCTTGGATAGCGGGGCCGATACGCAGTATTTT. This encodes CASSLDSGADTQYF.

The count of this clone is one. This chain uses TRBV28 with TRBJ2-1; D remains ambiguous. The germline gives CDR1 MDHEN, CDR2 SYDVKM. This CDR3 has 14 amino acids. V lost 7 bases to trimming and J lost 1 base, with 11 bases between them. CDR3 nucleotide sequence: TGTGCCAGCACCCCGGAGACTTCCTACAATGAGCAGTTCTTC. Its translation is CASTPETSYNEQFF.

V and J are TRBV7-8 and TRBJ2-7; tentative D call: TRBD2 (5 bases). This CDR3 comprises 14 residues. Trimming left V 1 base short and J 3 bases short, with 10 bases between. CDR1 and CDR2 (germline): SGHVS, FQNEAQ. The CDR3 protein is CASSLVMRDYEQYF. CDR3 DNA: TGTGCCAGCAGCTTAGTCATGAGGGACTACGAGCAGTACTTC. Full variable domain (rest looked up from reference TRBV7-8 and TRBJ2-7): GAGVSQSPRYKVAKRGQDVALRCDPISGHVSLFWYQQALGQGPEFLTYFQNEAQLDKSGLPSDRFFAERPEGSVSTLKIQRTQQEDSAVYLCASSLVMRDYEQYFGPGTRLTVT.

The chain joins TRBV29-1 to TRBJ1-6, with no clear D. CDR1 SQVTM and CDR2 ANQGSEA come from the germline V gene. This CDR3 is 16 amino acids long. The CDR3, as DNA: TGCAGGTTGAGGTGGCGTGGGTTTTCCTATAATTCACCCCTCCACTTT. As protein: CRLRWRGFSYNSPLHF. The whole variable domain, remainder taken from reference TRBV29-1 and TRBJ1-6, is SAVISQKPSRDICQRGTSLTIQCQVDSQVTMMFWYRQQPGQSLTLIATANQGSEATYESGFVIDKFPISRPNLTFSTLTVSNMSPEDSSIYLCRLRWRGFSYNSPLHFGNGTRLTVT.

This clone was seen just once. The rearrangement uses TRBV7-2 and TRBJ2-1; the match to TRBD2 covers 13 bases. Germline CDR1 is SGHTA and CDR2 is FQGNSA. The trim removed 1 base at V and 8 bases at J, leaving 2 bases unmatched. The CDR3 covers 15 residues. CDR3 sequence: CASSLGGLAGDEQFF. The DNA for the CDR3 is TGTGCCAGCAGCTTAGGTGGACTAGCGGGGGATGAGCAGTTCTTC.

J is TRBJ2-5 and V is TRBV7-9, with a tentative D call TRBD2 (6 bases). Germline CDR1 reads SEHNR; CDR2 reads FQNEAQ (reference sequence). This CDR3 comprises 15 residues. V was pared by 3 bases and J by 7 bases, with 18 bases between. The CDR3 region is CASSFYGNRRATQYF. The CDR3, as DNA: TGTGCCAGCAGCTTTTATGGGAACCGGAGGGCGACCCAGTACTTC.

The chain combines TRBV5-1 with TRBJ1-1; no clear D gene. The length of the CDR3 is 14 residues. Trimming stripped 0 bases from V and 8 bases from J, with 14 bases between. Per the germline V gene, CDR1 is SGHRS and CDR2 is YFSETQ. CDR3 DNA: TGCGCCAGCAGCTTGGGCGGGTTTCGGATAGAAGCTTTCTTT. Translated: CASSLGGFRIEAFF.

The chain combines TRBV19 with TRBJ2-6; D might be TRBD1 (5 bases). V lost 9 bases and J lost 4, with 25 bases in between. The CDR3 extends over 18 amino acids. Germline CDR1 is LNHDA and CDR2 is SQIVND (reference sequence). Here the CDR3 DNA reads TGTGCCAGCCCGGAACCCAGACAGAAAAGACCGGGGGCCAACGTCCTGACTTTC. This encodes CASPEPRQKRPGANVLTF.

The chain uses TRBV27 and TRBJ1-5; possibly TRBD1 for D (5 bases). CDR3 length: 13 residues. V was pared by 2 bases and J by 11 bases, with 13 bases between. Germline V gene data show CDR1 as MNHEY and CDR2 as SMNVEV (reference sequence). This CDR3 reads CASSLEGRGSQHF. CDR3 DNA: TGTGCCAGCAGTTTAGAAGGAAGGGGCTCCCAGCATTTT.

V gene TRBV18 combines with J gene TRBJ2-2; a weak D match, TRBD1 (5 bases). CDR1 and CDR2 (germline): KGHSH, LQKENI. There are 14 residues in the CDR3. V dropped 2 bases and J dropped 8 bases, with 12 bases sitting between them. In DNA form, the CDR3 reads TGTGCCAGCTCACCAATCCAGGGAACGGGGGAGCTGTTTTTT. It encodes CASSPIQGTGELFF.

The chain is built from TRBV30 and TRBJ2-7; no definite D call. Germline V gene sequence: CDR1 GTSNPN, CDR2 SVGIG (reference sequence). The V and J ends lost 2 bases and 2 bases respectively, with 4 bases between them. This CDR3 has 11 amino acids. The CDR3 loop is CAWSPAYEQYF. In DNA, the CDR3 is TGTGCCTGGAGTCCCGCCTACGAGCAGTACTTC.

The chain is built from TRBV9 and TRBJ1-3; D remains ambiguous. This CDR3 comprises 16 residues. V was clipped by 4 bases and J by 1 base, with 15 bases between them. Germline CDR1 and CDR2: SGDLS and YYNGEE. CDR3 residues: CASSPAARVSGNTIYF. CDR3 nucleotides: TGTGCCAGCAGCCCGGCGGCCCGGGTGTCTGGAAACACCATATATTTT. Combining the CDR3 with reference TRBV9 and TRBJ1-3 gives the whole variable domain DSGVTQTPKHLITATGQRVTLRCSPRSGDLSVYWYQQSLDQGLQFLIQYYNGEERAKGNILERFSAQQFPDLHSELNLSSLELGDSALYFCASSPAARVSGNTIYFGEGSWLTVV.

The chain recombines TRBV27 with TRBJ1-2; D is perhaps TRBD1 (5 bases). Trimming shortened V by 2 bases and J by 4 bases, and 11 bases separated the two germline ends. This CDR3 is built from 14 residues. Germline V CDR1 and CDR2: MNHEY, SMNVEV (reference sequence). CDR3 protein: CASSLRGQLYGYTF. The CDR3 nucleotides read TGTGCCAGCAGTTTAAGGGGCCAGCTCTATGGCTACACCTTC.

The rearrangement joins TRBV2 to TRBJ1-2; 10 bases agree with TRBD1. Germline CDR1 and CDR2: SNHLY and FYNNEI. Losses at the gene ends were 6 bases for V and 8 bases for J; bases not matched to a gene: 9. This CDR3 has 14 residues. For the CDR3, the DNA is TGTGCCAGCAGACCCACCGGGACAGGGGACGGCTACACCTTC. This encodes CASRPTGTGDGYTF.

This chain joins TRBV7-2 and TRBJ2-1; 9 bases are a match to TRBD2. CDR3 length: 17 amino acids. CDR1 and CDR2 (germline): SGHTA, FQGNSA. The V gene end was trimmed by 5 bases and the J gene end by 0 bases; junction bases not matched to a gene: 8. Written as DNA, the CDR3 is TGTGCCAGCAGCCCGTGGGTTAGCGGGAGCTCCTACAATGAGCAGTTCTTC. Its protein product is CASSPWVSGSSYNEQFF.

The V call is TRBV6-4, the J call TRBJ2-7, with 7 bases matching TRBD1. After removal of 9 bases from V and 12 bases from J, the junction contained 17 bases not matched to a gene. The CDR3 length is 13 residues. CDR1 is MRHNA and CDR2 is SNTAGT in the germline V gene. CDR3 loop: CARARDSDLLRYF. CDR3 coding DNA: TGTGCCAGAGCCCGGGACAGCGACCTTTTAAGGTACTTC.

The J gene is TRBJ2-1, the V gene TRBV30; TRBD1 is a possible D gene (6 bases). The V and J ends lost 5 bases and 6 bases respectively, with 11 bases between them. The germline gives CDR1 GTSNPN, CDR2 SVGIG (reference sequence). The CDR3 covers 12 residues. CDR3 region: CAWLTGRNEQFF. The CDR3 DNA follows: TGTGCCTGGCTGACAGGTCGCAATGAGCAGTTCTTC.

The V and J genes are TRBV29-1 and TRBJ2-3; TRBD2 is a possible D gene (5 bases). CDR1 is SQVTM and CDR2 is ANQGSEA in the germline V gene. V lost 5 bases and J lost 4, with 19 bases in between. CDR3 size: 15 residues. The CDR3 sequence: CSVLGSSREADTQYF. CDR3 in DNA: TGCAGCGTTCTGGGATCCTCGAGGGAAGCAGATACGCAGTATTTT.